This T cell receptor (beta chain) stems from a study of cytotoxic CD8 clonotypes in ibrutinib-treated CLL. Points from the study as a whole: T-cell clonality at baseline went above that of age-matched healthy donors and rose and fell with circulating CD8+ T-cell counts.

Worth noting for this clone: Its antigen is still unknown.

The table came from immunoSEQ multiplex PCR; TCRdb's copy has only in-frame clones and leaves some out. Of about 29,000 clones in the sample, more than 75% are singletons; the top ten hold less than 55%. The clonotype comes from a human donor with chronic lymphocytic leukemia. The sample here was PBMCs, taken after 36 months of ibrutinib treatment.

CDR3 in DNA: TGCGCCAGCAGCTTGTTTCTTACCCAGACGATTAACTATGGCTACACCTTC. Its protein product is CASSLFLTQTINYGYTF. The chain employs TRBV5-1 and TRBJ1-2; no firm D call. Trimming stripped 1 base from V and 1 base from J, with 17 bases between. In germline, CDR1 is SGHRS, CDR2 YFSETQ. The CDR3 is made up of 17 amino acids.